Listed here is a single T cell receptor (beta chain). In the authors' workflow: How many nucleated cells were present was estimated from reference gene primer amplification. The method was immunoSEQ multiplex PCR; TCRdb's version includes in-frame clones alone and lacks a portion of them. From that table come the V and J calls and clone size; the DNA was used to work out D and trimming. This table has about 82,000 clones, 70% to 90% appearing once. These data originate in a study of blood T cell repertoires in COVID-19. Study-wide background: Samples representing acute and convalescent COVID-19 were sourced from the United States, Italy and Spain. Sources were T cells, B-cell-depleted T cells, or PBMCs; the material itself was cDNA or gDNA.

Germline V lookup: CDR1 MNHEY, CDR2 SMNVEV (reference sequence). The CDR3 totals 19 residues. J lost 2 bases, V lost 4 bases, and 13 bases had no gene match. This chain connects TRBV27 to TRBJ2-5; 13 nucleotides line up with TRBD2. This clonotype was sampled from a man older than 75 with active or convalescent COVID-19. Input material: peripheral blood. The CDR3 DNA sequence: TGTGCCAGCAGTTCGAGGACTAGCGGGAGTGGGTTTTGGCAAGAGACCCAGTACTTC. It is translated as CASSSRTSGSGFWQETQYF.